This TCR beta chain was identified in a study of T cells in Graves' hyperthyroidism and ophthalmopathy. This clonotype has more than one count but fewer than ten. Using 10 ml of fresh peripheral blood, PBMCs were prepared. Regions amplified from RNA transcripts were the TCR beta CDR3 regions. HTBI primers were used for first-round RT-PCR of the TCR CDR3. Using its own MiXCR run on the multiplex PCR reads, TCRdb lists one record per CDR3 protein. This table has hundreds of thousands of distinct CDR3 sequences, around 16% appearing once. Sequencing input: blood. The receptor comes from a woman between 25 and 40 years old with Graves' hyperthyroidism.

The DNA for the CDR3 is TGTGCCAGCGGGTTTCCTGAACTAGCGGGAGTTACCGCGGGGCCCCAAGAGACCCAGTACTTC. Translation gives CASGFPELAGVTAGPQETQYF. The J gene is TRBJ2-5, the V gene TRBV12-3 or TRBV12-4, with 11 bases matching TRBD2. CDR3 length equals 21 residues. Unmatched junction bases numbered 24, after V lost 8 bases and J lost 1 base.